This TCR beta chain was found in a study of neurological immune-mediated disorders. Study-wide findings and caveats: Patients with HTLV-1-associated myelopathy had the highest level of TCR clonal expansion, whereas patients with multiple sclerosis had the lowest level, falling beneath the level found in healthy controls. The absence of any CDR3 amino acid sequence shared by expanded clones across subjects suggests that repertoires were private in all groups.

There are many counts of this clonotype. Antigen specificity is unknown. A single record per CDR3 protein comes from TCRdb applying MiXCR to the 5' RACE reads. This table holds about 35,000 distinct CDR3 sequences, about 4.1% found once. V gave up 6 bases and J gave up 0 bases, with 3 bases separating them. The CDR3 runs to 13 residues. Germline CDR1 MNHEY, CDR2 SVGAGI. The rearrangement uses TRBV6-5 and TRBJ2-6; D unclear. Sample: PBMCs. The sequence was collected from a man aged 25-45 years with multiple sclerosis. For the CDR3, the DNA is TGTGCCAGCAGGGGCTCTGGGGCCAACGTCCTGACTTTC. The encoded protein is CASRGSGANVLTF.